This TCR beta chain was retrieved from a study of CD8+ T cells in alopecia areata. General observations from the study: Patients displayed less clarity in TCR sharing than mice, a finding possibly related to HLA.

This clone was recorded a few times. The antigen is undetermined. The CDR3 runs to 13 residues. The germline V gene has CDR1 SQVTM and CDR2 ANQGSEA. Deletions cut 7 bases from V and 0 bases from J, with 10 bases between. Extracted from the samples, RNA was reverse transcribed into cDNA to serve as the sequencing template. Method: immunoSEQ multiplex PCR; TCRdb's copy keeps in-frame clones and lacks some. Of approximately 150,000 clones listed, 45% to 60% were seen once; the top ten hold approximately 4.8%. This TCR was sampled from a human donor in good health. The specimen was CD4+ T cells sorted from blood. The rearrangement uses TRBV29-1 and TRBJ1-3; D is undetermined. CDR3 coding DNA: TGCAGCGCTCAGCGGGACTCTGGAAACACCATATATTTT. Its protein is CSAQRDSGNTIYF.